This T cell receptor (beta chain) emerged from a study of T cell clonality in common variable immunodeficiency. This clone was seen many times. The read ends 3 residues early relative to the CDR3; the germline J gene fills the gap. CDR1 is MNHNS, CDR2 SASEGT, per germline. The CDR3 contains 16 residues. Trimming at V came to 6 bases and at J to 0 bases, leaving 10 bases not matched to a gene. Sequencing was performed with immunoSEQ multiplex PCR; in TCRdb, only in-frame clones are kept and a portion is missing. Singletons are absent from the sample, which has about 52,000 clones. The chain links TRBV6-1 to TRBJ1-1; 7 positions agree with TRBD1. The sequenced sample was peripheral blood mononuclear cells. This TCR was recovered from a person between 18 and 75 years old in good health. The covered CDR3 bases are TGTGCCAGCAGGGAACCCGGGACAGCCCTGAACACTGAA. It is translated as CASREPGTALNTE. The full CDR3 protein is CASREPGTALNTEAFF.